This T cell receptor (beta chain) was documented in a study of human T cells and chemical hapten exposure. Study overall: Diphenylcyclopropenone was administered weekly to the scalp of patients throughout the roughly 23-week study. The study, taken as a whole, reports: Expanded TCRs formed significantly more large CDR3 similarity clusters than controls.

A word on this clonotype: Its antigen is as yet unknown.

Per the germline V gene, CDR1 is MNHNY and CDR2 is SVGAGI (reference sequence). Trimming pared 2 bases from V and 7 bases from J, leaving 6 bases between. This CDR3 contains 13 residues. Per the authors' pipeline: TCR counts had a median of 95,638 per sample and spanned roughly 23,224 to 700,000. MiXCR, applied by TCRdb to the RACE reads, yields one record per CDR3 protein. The V and J calls reflect TCRdb's pipeline rather than the authors' work. Among some 82,000 distinct CDR3 sequences, around 11% were seen once, and the ten largest hold around 4.2%. Indicated time point: patch test 1, 2 weeks after DPC sensitization. The treatment: therapeutic diphenylcyclopropenone sensitization with weekly scalp DPC.

The origin of this receptor is a woman aged 50 to 65 with alopecia areata. Some clones in this sample may be carry-over from other donors' samples. The genes are TRBV6-6 and TRBJ1-6; no definite D call. Sequences were derived from whole blood, sampled in connection with sensitization to the hapten diphenylcyclopropenone (DPC). The CDR3 here is CASSYIGNSPLHF. CDR3 DNA: TGTGCCAGCAGTTACATTGGGAATTCACCCCTCCACTTT.